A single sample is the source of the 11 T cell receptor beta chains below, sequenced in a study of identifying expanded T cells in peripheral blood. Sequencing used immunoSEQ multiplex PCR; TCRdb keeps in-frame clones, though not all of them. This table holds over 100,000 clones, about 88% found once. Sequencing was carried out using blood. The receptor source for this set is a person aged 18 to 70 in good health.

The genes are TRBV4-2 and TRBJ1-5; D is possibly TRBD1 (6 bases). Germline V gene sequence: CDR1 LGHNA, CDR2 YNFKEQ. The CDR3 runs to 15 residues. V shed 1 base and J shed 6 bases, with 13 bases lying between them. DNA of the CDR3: TGTGCCAGCAGCCAAGGGCCGGAGGGGGGTCAGCCCCAGCATTTT. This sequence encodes CASSQGPEGGQPQHF.

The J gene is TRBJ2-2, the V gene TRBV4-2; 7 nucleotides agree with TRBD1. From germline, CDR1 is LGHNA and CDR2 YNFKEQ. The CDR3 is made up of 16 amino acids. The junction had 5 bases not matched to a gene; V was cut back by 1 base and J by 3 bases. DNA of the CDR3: TGTGCCAGCAGCCAAGTCACAGGGGATTACACCGGGGAGCTGTTTTTT. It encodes CASSQVTGDYTGELFF.

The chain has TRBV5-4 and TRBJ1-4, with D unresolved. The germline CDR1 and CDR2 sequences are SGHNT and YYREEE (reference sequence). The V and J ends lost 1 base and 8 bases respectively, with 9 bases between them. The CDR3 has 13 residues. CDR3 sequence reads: CASSLRTEEKLFF. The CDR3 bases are TGTGCCAGCAGCTTGAGAACAGAAGAAAAACTGTTTTTT.

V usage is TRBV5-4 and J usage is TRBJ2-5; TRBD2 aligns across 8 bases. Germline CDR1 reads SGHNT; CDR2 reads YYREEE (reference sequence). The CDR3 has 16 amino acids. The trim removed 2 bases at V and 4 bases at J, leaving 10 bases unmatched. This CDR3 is CASSLPGTSLLETQYF. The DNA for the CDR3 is TGTGCCAGCAGCTTACCGGGGACTAGTCTCCTAGAGACCCAGTACTTC.

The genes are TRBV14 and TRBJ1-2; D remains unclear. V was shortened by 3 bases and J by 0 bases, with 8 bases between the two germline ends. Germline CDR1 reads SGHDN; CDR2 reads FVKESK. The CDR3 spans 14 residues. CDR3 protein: CASSQGGPNYGYTF. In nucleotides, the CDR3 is TGTGCCAGCAGCCAGGGCGGACCTAACTATGGCTACACCTTC.

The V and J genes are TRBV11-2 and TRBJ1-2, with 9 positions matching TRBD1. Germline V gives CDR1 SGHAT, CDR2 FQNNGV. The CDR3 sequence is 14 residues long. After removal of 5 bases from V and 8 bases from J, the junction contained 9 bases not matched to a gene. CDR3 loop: CASSPLTGGLGYTF. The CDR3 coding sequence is TGTGCCAGCAGCCCTCTTACAGGGGGCTTGGGCTACACCTTC.

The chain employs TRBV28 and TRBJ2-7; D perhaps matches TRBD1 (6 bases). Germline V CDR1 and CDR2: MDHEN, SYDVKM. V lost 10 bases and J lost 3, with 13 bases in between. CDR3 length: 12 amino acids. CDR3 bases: TGTGCCACCACCCAGGGGTACTACGAGCAGTACTTC. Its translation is CATTQGYYEQYF.

CDR3 loop: CASKPNRGTDTQYF. The DNA of the CDR3 is TGTGCCAGCAAACCCAATCGGGGCACAGATACGCAGTATTTT. The chain employs TRBV6-5 and TRBJ2-3; D not resolved. Germline V gives CDR1 MNHEY, CDR2 SVGAGI. The CDR3 is 14 amino acids. V lost 7 bases to trimming and J lost 1 base, with 12 bases between them.

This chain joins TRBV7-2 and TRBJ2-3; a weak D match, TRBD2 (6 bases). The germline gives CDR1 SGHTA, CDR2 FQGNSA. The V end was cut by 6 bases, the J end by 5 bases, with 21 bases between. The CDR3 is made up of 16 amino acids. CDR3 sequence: CASSSPWGVGVDTQYF. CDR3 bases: TGTGCCAGCAGTTCCCCCTGGGGGGTGGGGGTAGATACGCAGTATTTT.

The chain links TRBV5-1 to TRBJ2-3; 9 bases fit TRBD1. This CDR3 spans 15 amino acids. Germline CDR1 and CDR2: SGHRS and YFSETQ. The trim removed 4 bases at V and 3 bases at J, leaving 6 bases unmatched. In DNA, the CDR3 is TGCGCCAGCAGCATAGGACAGGGGATGACAGATACGCAGTATTTT. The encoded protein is CASSIGQGMTDTQYF.

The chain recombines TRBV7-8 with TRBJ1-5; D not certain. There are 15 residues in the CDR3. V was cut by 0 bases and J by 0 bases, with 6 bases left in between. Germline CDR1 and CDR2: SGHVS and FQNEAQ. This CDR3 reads CASSLALTSNQPQHF. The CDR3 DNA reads TGTGCCAGCAGCTTAGCACTTACTAGCAATCAGCCCCAGCATTTT.